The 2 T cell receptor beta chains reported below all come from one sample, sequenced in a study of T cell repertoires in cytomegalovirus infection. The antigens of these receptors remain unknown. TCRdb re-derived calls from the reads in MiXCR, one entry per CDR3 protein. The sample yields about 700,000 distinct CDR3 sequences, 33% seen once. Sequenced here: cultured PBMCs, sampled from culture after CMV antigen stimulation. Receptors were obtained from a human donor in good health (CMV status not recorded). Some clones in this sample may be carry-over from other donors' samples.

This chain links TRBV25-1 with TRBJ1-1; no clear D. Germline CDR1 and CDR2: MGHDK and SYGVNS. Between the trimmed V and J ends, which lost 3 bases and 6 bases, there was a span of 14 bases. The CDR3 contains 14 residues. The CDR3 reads CASSEPGEVAEAFF. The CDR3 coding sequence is TGTGCCAGCAGTGAGCCTGGCGAGGTGGCTGAAGCTTTCTTT.

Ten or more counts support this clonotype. CDR3 amino acids: CASRMSGGTEAFF. The CDR3, as DNA: TGTGCCAGCCGAATGTCGGGGGGGACTGAAGCTTTCTTT. The V and J genes are TRBV7-8 and TRBJ1-1, with D possibly TRBD1 on 5 matching bases. V lost 8 bases and J lost 5, with 15 bases in between. Germline-derived CDR1 and CDR2 are SGHVS and FQNEAQ. This CDR3 region has 13 residues.